The source of this T cell receptor (beta chain) is a study of cytotoxic CD8 clonotypes in ibrutinib-treated CLL. Study as a whole: IGHV unmutated 17 to 18; relapsed/refractory 11 to 12; treatment-naive roughly 15. Study-wide results and caveats: There were few public clonotypes, and on treatment they contracted or stayed stable.

Comments on this clone: Its antigen is still unknown.

The repertoire was sequenced with immunoSEQ multiplex PCR; TCRdb's copy has only in-frame clones and lacks some. The profile shows approximately 210,000 clones, over 60% of them singletons. This CDR3 is 16 amino acids long. CDR1 and CDR2 (germline): MNHEY, SMNVEV (reference sequence). V lost 4 bases and J lost 0, with 13 bases in between. Sequencing was performed on PBMCs, taken after 24 months of ibrutinib treatment. The chain employs TRBV27 and TRBJ2-1; TRBD2 is a possible D gene (6 bases). The receptor was isolated from a human donor with chronic lymphocytic leukemia. The CDR3 sequence: CASSYLGLISYNEQFF. The CDR3 coding sequence is TGTGCCAGCAGTTATTTGGGACTTATCTCCTACAATGAGCAGTTCTTC.